There are many counts of the clone carrying this T cell receptor beta chain. This record belongs to a study of cytotoxic CD8 clonotypes in ibrutinib-treated CLL. For the study at large: Partial response was seen in 25 or so patients and complete response in 2; after median around 72 months, about 14 stayed remitted, about 12 progressed.

Assay used: immunoSEQ multiplex PCR; TCRdb lists only in-frame clones, some missing. The sample includes more than 200,000 clones, about four fifths of them seen just once. This CDR3 is built from 15 residues. CDR1 and CDR2 from the germline V gene are SGHVS and FQNEAQ. Deletions cut 8 bases from V and 1 base from J, with 18 bases between. The clonotype comes from a human donor with chronic lymphocytic leukemia. The chain is built from TRBV7-8 and TRBJ2-7; tentative D call: TRBD1 (6 bases). This sample comprised PBMCs, obtained after 12 months of ibrutinib treatment. The CDR3 sequence: CASRAFQGPSYEQYF. In DNA, the CDR3 is TGTGCCAGCCGTGCTTTCCAGGGGCCTTCCTACGAGCAGTACTTC. The complete variable domain, with remaining parts taken from reference TRBV7-8 and TRBJ2-7, reads GAGVSQSPRYKVAKRGQDVALRCDPISGHVSLFWYQQALGQGPEFLTYFQNEAQLDKSGLPSDRFFAERPEGSVSTLKIQRTQQEDSAVYLCASRAFQGPSYEQYFGPGTRLTVT.